This paragraph covers one T cell receptor (beta chain) sequence. Antigen: not known. The sample comes from a study of tumor-infiltrating lymphocytes in localized non-small cell lung cancer. Study summary: From each patient, both tumor and uninvolved lung, non-adjacent to tumor, were sampled. Study-wide results and limits: Only some patients had TCR sequencing, depending on available tissue.

The table came from immunoSEQ multiplex PCR; TCRdb's copy has only in-frame clones and leaves some out. The data show about 10,000 clones, 70% to 90% seen once. Germline-derived CDR1 and CDR2 are WSHSY and SAAADI. This CDR3 has 16 amino acids. Trimming stripped 0 bases from V and 0 bases from J, with 12 bases between. The TCR sequence derives from a human donor with non-small cell lung cancer. The specimen sequenced was uninvolved lung tissue not adjacent to the tumor. This chain links TRBV10-2 with TRBJ2-7, with D maybe TRBD1 (6 bases). CDR3 sequence: CASSESVGQYSYEQYF. For the CDR3, the DNA is TGCGCCAGCAGTGAGTCGGTTGGACAGTACTCCTACGAGCAGTACTTC.